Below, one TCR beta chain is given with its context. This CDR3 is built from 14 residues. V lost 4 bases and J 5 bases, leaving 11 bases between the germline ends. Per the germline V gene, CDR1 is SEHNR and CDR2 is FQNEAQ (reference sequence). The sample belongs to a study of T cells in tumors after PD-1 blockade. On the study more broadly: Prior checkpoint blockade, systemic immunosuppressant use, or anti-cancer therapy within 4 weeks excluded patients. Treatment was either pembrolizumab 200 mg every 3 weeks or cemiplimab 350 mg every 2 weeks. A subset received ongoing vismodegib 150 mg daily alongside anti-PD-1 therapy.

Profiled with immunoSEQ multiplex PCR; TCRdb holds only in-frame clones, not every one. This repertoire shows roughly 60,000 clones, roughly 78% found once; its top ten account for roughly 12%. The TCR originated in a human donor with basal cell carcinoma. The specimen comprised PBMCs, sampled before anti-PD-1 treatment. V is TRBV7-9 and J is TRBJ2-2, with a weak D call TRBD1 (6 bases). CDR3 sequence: CASSSNRVTGELFF. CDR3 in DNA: TGTGCCAGCAGCTCGAACAGGGTTACCGGGGAGCTGTTTTTT.